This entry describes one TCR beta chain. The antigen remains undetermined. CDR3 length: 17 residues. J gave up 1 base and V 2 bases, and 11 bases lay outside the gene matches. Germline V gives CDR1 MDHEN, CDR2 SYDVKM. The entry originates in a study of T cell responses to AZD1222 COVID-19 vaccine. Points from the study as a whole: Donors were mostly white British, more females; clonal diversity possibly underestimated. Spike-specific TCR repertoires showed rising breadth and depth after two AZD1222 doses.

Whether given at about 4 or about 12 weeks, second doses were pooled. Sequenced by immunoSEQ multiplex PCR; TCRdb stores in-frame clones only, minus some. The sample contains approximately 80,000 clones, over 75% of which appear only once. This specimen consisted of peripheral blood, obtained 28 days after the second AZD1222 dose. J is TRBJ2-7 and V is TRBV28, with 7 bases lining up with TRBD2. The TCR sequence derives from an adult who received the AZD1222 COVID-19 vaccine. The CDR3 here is CASSLGQEGGGSYEQYF. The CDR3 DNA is TGTGCCAGCAGTTTAGGCCAGGAAGGCGGGGGATCCTACGAGCAGTACTTC.